These 12 T cell receptor beta chains came from one sample sequenced in a study of blood T cell repertoires in COVID-19. Measured with immunoSEQ multiplex PCR; TCRdb has only the in-frame clones, and not every one. The data contain around 230,000 clones, 65% to 85% of them singletons. The specimen sequenced was peripheral blood. The receptors originated from a woman aged 80 or older with acute or convalescent COVID-19.

The chain combines TRBV7-9 with TRBJ2-7; TRBD1 agrees at 7 bases. CDR3 size: 20 residues. The V and J ends lost 5 bases and 4 bases, in that order; junction bases with no gene match: 26. CDR1 SEHNR and CDR2 FQNEAQ come from the germline V gene (reference sequence). CDR3 in amino acids: CASSKILITGVFQDSYEQYF. As DNA, the CDR3 is TGTGCCAGCAGCAAAATACTAATTACAGGGGTCTTCCAAGACTCATACGAGCAGTACTTC.

The V call is TRBV4-2, the J call TRBJ1-5; D is ambiguous. Germline lookup yields CDR1 LGHNA and CDR2 YNFKEQ. V dropped 4 bases and J dropped 6 bases, with 7 bases sitting between them. This CDR3 is built from 12 residues. CDR3 nucleotide sequence: TGTGCCAGCAGCCTGAGCCCTCAGCCCCAGCATTTT. Its protein is CASSLSPQPQHF.

The CDR3 loop reads CASSLNGGRDTEAFF. The CDR3 nucleotides are TGTGCCAGCAGTTTAAACGGGGGGCGCGACACTGAAGCTTTCTTT. The J gene is TRBJ1-1, the V gene TRBV27, with D perhaps TRBD1 (6 bases). Between the trimmed V and J ends, which lost 2 bases and 3 bases, there was a span of 13 bases. The CDR3 covers 15 residues. The germline V gene has CDR1 MNHEY and CDR2 SMNVEV (reference sequence).

The chain uses TRBV5-1 and TRBJ2-5, with 12 bases fitting TRBD2. CDR1 is SGHRS and CDR2 is YFSETQ in the germline V gene. V gave up 0 bases and J gave up 0 bases; unmatched junction bases: 6. This CDR3 contains 18 residues. The CDR3 here is CASSLAGTSGGYQETQYF. CDR3 in DNA: TGCGCCAGCAGCTTGGCCGGAACTAGCGGGGGGTACCAAGAGACCCAGTACTTC.

The gene calls are TRBV5-1 and TRBJ2-1; 7 positions match TRBD1. Germline V gives CDR1 SGHRS, CDR2 YFSETQ. CDR3 length: 14 amino acids. After removal of 4 bases from V and 5 bases from J, the junction contained 6 bases not matched to a gene. CDR3 bases: TGCGCCAGCAGCCTCGCCAGGGGGAACAATGAGCAGTTCTTC. Protein: CASSLARGNNEQFF.

V usage is TRBV19 and J usage is TRBJ2-2; tentatively, D is TRBD2 (6 bases). Trimming stripped 5 bases from V and 0 bases from J, with 16 bases between. CDR1 and CDR2 from the germline V gene are LNHDA and SQIVND (reference sequence). The CDR3 is 17 amino acids. The CDR3 coding sequence is TGTGCCAGTAGTCTTCGTCCCGGGACTCCGAACACCGGGGAGCTGTTTTTT. Translation gives CASSLRPGTPNTGELFF.

J is TRBJ2-2 and V is TRBV7-2; D is undetermined. The CDR3 runs 14 residues. The V gene lost 1 base and the J gene lost 2 bases, with 5 bases spanning the gap. The germline gives CDR1 SGHTA, CDR2 FQGNSA. The CDR3 DNA reads as TGTGCCAGCAGCTTAGTTAGCAACACCGGGGAGCTGTTTTTT. This codes for CASSLVSNTGELFF.

This rearrangement joins TRBV4-2 to TRBJ2-2, with TRBD1 identical over 9 bases. The CDR3 has 17 amino acids. The J segment lost 7 bases and the V segment lost 2 bases, leaving 11 bases of the junction unmatched. Germline V gene lookup returns CDR1 LGHNA and CDR2 YNFKEQ. The CDR3 is CASSQLHGGTGNGELFF. The CDR3 nucleotides are TGTGCCAGCAGCCAACTTCACGGCGGGACAGGGAACGGGGAGCTGTTTTTT.

The chain carries TRBV5-4 and TRBJ2-3, with 10 positions matching TRBD2. The CDR3 is made up of 16 amino acids. Losses at the gene ends were 2 bases for V and 2 bases for J; bases not matched to a gene: 5. The germline V gene has CDR1 SGHNT and CDR2 YYREEE (reference sequence). The CDR3: CASSLLAGGLTDTQYF. Here the CDR3 DNA reads TGTGCCAGCAGCTTATTAGCGGGGGGTCTCACAGATACGCAGTATTTT. Full variable domain (rest looked up from reference TRBV5-4 and TRBJ2-3): ETGVTQSPTHLIKTRGQQVTLRCSSQSGHNTVSWYQQALGQGPQFIFQYYREEENGRGNFPPRFSGLQFPNYSSELNVNALELDDSALYLCASSLLAGGLTDTQYFGPGTRLTVL.

This clone was detected only a few times. This sequence joins TRBV19 and TRBJ2-5; D is ambiguous. Trimming removed 2 bases from V and 1 base from J, with 11 bases in between. The V gene's germline CDR1 is LNHDA and CDR2 SQIVND (reference sequence). The length of the CDR3 is 15 residues. CDR3 in amino acids: CASSISGPAQETQYF. The CDR3, as DNA: TGTGCCAGTAGTATATCAGGCCCAGCCCAAGAGACCCAGTACTTC.

About this clone: This specimen includes other DNA sequences encoding the same CDR3. The rearrangement joins TRBV18 to TRBJ2-7, with a tentative D call TRBD1 (6 bases). The ends were cut back, 3 bases at V and 1 base at J, with 10 bases in the middle. Germline assignment: CDR1 KGHSH and CDR2 LQKENI. This CDR3 contains 14 residues. CDR3 amino acids: CASSPRDNSYEQYF. In DNA form, the CDR3 reads TGTGCCAGCTCACCCCGGGACAATTCCTACGAGCAGTACTTC. The whole variable domain, remainder taken from reference TRBV18 and TRBJ2-7, is NAGVMQNPRHLVRRRGQEARLRCSPMKGHSHVYWYRQLPEEGLKFMVYLQKENIIDESGMPKERFSAEFPKEGPSILRIQQVVRGDSAAYFCASSPRDNSYEQYFGPGTRLTVT.

The V call is TRBV3-1 (or the pseudogene TRBV3-2), the J call TRBJ2-1; 13 nucleotides match TRBD2. CDR1 LGHDT and CDR2 YNNKEL come from the germline V gene (reference sequence). This CDR3 comprises 17 residues. V was clipped by 2 bases and J by 7 bases; unmatched bases: 8. CDR3 sequence: CASSQTMATSGRNEQFF. As DNA, the CDR3 is TGTGCCAGCAGCCAAACGATGGCGACTAGCGGGAGGAATGAGCAGTTCTTC.